This record covers a single TCR beta chain. In the original workflow: From reference gene primer amplification, estimates of nucleated cell counts were derived. Measured with immunoSEQ multiplex PCR; TCRdb has only the in-frame clones, and not every one. That table gives V, J and clone size, and the DNA gave D and trimming. The table has roughly 250,000 clones, about four fifths seen once; the top ten hold about 9.5%. The source of the sample is a study of blood T cell repertoires in COVID-19. At the level of the study: The study drew acute and convalescent COVID-19 samples from the United States, Italy and Spain. T cells, B-cell-depleted T cells, or PBMCs provided the cDNA or gDNA that served as material.

This CDR3 has 15 amino acids. CDR1 and CDR2 from the germline V gene are ENHRY and SYGVKD. V shed 2 bases and J 5 bases; nucleotides not matched to a gene: 3. The chain is built from TRBV10-3 and TRBJ1-4; the match to TRBD1 covers 9 bases. The origin of this receptor is a woman of 80 years or more with acute or convalescent COVID-19. Sequencing input: peripheral blood. The CDR3: CAISEAGTGNEKLFF. Here the CDR3 DNA reads TGTGCCATCAGTGAGGCCGGGACAGGGAATGAAAAACTGTTTTTT.